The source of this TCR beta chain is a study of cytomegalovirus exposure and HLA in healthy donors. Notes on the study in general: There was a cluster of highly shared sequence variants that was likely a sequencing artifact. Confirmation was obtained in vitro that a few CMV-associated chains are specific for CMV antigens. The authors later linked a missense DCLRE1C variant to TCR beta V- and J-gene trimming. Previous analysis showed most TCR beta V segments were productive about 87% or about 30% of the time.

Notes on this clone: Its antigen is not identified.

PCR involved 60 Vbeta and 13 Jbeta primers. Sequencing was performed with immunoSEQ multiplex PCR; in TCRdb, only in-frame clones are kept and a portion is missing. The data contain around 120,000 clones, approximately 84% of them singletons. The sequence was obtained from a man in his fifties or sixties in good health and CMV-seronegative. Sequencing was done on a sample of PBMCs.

The CDR3 nucleotides read TGCGCCAGCAGCCGCAGAGAAGGGGCGAAGGGCTACACCTTC. Residues: CASSRREGAKGYTF. The chain links TRBV4-3 to TRBJ1-2; D might be TRBD1 (5 bases). This CDR3 is 14 amino acids long. With 4 bases removed from V and 8 bases from J, the gap between germline ends came to 17 bases. Germline assignment: CDR1 LGHNA and CDR2 YSLEER.